This section outlines one TCR beta chain sequence together with its context. This entry is derived from a study of control samples from healthy donors and cancer patients. This table comes from immunoSEQ multiplex PCR, and its TCRdb copy is limited to in-frame clones, with some not included. The profile shows 160,000 or so clones, less than 95% of them singletons. This CDR3 is 14 amino acids long. Germline-derived CDR1 and CDR2 are SGDLS and YYNGEE. Trimming shortened V by 3 bases and J by 4 bases, and 12 bases separated the two germline ends. The chain carries TRBV9 and TRBJ2-3; TRBD1 or TRBD2 may be the D gene (5 bases each). The sequenced material came from PBMCs. The clonotype comes from a man aged 55 to 70 with colorectal cancer. The CDR3 DNA reads TGTGCCAGCAGCGCCTCCGGGACCTCAGATACGCAGTATTTT. Its translation is CASSASGTSDTQYF. The complete variable domain, with remaining parts taken from reference TRBV9 and TRBJ2-3, reads DSGVTQTPKHLITATGQRVTLRCSPRSGDLSVYWYQQSLDQGLQFLIQYYNGEERAKGNILERFSAQQFPDLHSELNLSSLELGDSALYFCASSASGTSDTQYFGPGTRLTVL.